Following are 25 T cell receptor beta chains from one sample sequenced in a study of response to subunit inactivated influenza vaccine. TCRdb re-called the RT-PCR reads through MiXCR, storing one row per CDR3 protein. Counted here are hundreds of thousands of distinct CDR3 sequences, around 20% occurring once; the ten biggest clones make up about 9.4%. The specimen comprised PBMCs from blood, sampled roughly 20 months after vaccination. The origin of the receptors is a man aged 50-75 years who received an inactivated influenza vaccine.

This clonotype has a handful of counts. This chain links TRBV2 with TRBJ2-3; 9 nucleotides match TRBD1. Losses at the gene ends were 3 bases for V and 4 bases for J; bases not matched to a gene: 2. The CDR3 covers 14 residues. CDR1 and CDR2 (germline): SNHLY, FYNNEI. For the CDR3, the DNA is TGTGCCAGCAGTGAGGGACAGGGCCCAGATACGCAGTATTTT. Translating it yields CASSEGQGPDTQYF.

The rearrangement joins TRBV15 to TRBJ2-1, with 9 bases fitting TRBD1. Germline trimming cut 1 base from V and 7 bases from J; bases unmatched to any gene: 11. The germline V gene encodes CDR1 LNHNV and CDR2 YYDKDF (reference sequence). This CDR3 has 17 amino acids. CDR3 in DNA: TGTGCCACCAGCAGAGGGGTTTATCCCGGGACAGGGAATGAGCAGTTCTTC. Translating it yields CATSRGVYPGTGNEQFF.

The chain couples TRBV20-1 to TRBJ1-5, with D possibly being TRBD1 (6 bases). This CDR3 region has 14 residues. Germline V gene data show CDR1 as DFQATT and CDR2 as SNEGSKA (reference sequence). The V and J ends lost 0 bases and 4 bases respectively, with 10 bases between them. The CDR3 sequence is CSARDRRGNQPQHF. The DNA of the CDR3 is TGCAGTGCTAGAGATCGTAGGGGGAATCAGCCCCAGCATTTT.

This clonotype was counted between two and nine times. The CDR3 DNA sequence: TGTGCCAGCAGCACCCAGACAGAGCTGAACACTGAAGCTTTCTTT. This gives the protein CASSTQTELNTEAFF. V is TRBV28 and J is TRBJ1-1; tentative D call: TRBD1 (5 bases). The CDR3 contains 15 residues. Germline V gene sequence: CDR1 MDHEN, CDR2 SYDVKM. V lost 6 bases, J lost 0 bases, and 14 bases lay in between.

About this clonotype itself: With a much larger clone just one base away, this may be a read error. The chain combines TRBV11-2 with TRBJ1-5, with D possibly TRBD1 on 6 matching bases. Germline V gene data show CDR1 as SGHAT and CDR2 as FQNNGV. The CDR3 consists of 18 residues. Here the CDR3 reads CASSQPMGAGLSNQTQHF. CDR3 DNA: TGTGCCAGCAGCCAACCCATGGGGGCGGGACTTAGCAATCAGACCCAGCATTTT.

The CDR3 DNA follows: TGCGCCAGCAGCTTGGCGACACAAAACTATGGCTACACCTTC. Its protein is CASSLATQNYGYTF. V gene TRBV5-1 combines with J gene TRBJ1-2, with D unclear. The V end lost 0 bases, the J end lost 2 bases, and 8 bases lay between the germline ends. In germline, CDR1 is SGHRS, CDR2 YFSETQ. The CDR3 covers 14 residues.

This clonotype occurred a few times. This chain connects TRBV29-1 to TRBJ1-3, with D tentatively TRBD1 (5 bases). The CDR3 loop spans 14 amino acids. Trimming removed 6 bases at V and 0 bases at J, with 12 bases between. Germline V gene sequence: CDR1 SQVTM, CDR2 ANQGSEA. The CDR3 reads CSVSGPSSGNTIYF. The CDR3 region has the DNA TGCAGCGTCTCGGGACCGAGCTCTGGAAACACCATATATTTT.

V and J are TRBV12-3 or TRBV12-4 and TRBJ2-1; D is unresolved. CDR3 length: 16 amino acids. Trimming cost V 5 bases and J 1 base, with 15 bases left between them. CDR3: CASSPGPRWSYNEQFF. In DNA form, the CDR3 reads TGTGCCAGCAGTCCCGGGCCAAGATGGTCCTACAATGAGCAGTTCTTC.

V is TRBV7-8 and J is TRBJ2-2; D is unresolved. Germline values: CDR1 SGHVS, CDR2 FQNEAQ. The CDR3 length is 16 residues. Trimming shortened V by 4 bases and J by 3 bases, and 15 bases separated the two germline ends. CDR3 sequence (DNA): TGTGCCAGCAGCTCCCAAAGGGTCCCTCACACCGGGGAGCTGTTTTTT. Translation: CASSSQRVPHTGELFF.

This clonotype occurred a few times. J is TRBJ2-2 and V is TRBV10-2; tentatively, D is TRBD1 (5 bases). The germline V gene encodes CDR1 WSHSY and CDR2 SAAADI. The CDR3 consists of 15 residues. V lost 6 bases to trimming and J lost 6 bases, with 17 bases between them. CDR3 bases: TGCGCCAGCAGCGTCCAGGGCTTGGGTCCCGGGGAGCTGTTTTTT. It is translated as CASSVQGLGPGELFF.

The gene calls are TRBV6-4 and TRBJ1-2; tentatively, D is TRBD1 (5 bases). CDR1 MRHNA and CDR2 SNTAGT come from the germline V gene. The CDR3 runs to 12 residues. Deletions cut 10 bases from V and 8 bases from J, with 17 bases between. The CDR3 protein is CATMGRVEGYTF. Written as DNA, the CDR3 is TGTGCCACAATGGGCAGGGTTGAGGGCTACACCTTC.

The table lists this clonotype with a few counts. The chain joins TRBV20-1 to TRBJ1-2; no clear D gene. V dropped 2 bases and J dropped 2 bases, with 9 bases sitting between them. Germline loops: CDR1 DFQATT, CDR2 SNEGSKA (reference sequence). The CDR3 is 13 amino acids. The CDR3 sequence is CSARSQMNYGYTF. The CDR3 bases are TGCAGTGCTAGATCCCAGATGAACTATGGCTACACCTTC.

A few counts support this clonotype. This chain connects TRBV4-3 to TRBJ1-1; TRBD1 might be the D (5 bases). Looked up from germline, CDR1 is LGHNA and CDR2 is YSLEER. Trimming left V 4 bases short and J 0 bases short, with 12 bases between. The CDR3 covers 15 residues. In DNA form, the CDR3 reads TGCGCCAGCAGCCTACAAGGGGAACTGAACACTGAAGCTTTCTTT. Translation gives CASSLQGELNTEAFF.

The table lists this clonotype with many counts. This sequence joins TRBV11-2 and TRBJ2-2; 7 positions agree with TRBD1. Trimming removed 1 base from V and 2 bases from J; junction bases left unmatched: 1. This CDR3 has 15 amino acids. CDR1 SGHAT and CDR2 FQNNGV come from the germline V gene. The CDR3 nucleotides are TGTGCCAGCAGCTTAGGACAGGGCAACACCGGGGAGCTGTTTTTT. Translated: CASSLGQGNTGELFF.

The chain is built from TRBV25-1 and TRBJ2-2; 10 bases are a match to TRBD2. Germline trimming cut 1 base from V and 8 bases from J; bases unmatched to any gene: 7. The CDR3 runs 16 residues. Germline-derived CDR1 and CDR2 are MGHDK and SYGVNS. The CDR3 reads CASSEWLAGAGGELFF. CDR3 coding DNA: TGTGCCAGCAGTGAATGGCTAGCGGGAGCAGGGGGGGAGCTGTTTTTT.

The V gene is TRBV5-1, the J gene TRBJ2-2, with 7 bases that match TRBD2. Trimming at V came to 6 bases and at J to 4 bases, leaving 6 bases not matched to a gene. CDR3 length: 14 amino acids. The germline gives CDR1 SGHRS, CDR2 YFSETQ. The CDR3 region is CASMASGSTGELFF. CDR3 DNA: TGCGCCAGCATGGCTAGCGGAAGCACCGGGGAGCTGTTTTTT.

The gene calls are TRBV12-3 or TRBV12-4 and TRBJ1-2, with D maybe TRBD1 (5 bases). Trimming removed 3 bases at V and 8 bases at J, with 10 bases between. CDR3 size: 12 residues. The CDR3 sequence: CASSFWGEGYTF. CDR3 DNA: TGTGCCAGCAGTTTCTGGGGGGAAGGCTACACCTTC.

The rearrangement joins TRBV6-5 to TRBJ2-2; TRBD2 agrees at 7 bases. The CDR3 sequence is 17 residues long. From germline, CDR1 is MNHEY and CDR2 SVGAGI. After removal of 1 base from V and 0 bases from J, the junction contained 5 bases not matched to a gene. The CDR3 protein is CASSYWGGFANTGELFF. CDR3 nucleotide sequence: TGTGCCAGCAGTTACTGGGGGGGGTTCGCGAACACCGGGGAGCTGTTTTTT.

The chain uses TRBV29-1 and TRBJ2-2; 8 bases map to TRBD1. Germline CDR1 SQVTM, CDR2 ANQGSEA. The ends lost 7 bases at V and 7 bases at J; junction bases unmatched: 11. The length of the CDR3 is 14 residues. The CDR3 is CSASWDRWDGELFF. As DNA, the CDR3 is TGCAGCGCCTCCTGGGACAGGTGGGACGGGGAGCTGTTTTTT.

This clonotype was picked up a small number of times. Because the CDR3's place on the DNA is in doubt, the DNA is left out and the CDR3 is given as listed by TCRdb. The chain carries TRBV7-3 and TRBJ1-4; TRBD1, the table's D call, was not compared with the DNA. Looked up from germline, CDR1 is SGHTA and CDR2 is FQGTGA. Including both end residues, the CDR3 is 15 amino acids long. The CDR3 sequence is CASRTRGPRVKNCFF.

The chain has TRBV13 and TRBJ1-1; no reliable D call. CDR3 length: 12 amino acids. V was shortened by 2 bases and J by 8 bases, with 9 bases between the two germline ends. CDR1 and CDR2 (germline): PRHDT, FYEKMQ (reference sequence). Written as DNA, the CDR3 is TGTGCCAGCAGCTTAAGTTACGGGGAAGCTTTCTTT. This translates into CASSLSYGEAFF. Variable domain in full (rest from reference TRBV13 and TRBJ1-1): AAGVIQSPRHLIKEKRETATLKCYPIPRHDTVYWYQQGPGQDPQFLISFYEKMQSDKGSIPDRFSAQQFSDYHSELNMSSLELGDSALYFCASSLSYGEAFFGQGTRLTVV.

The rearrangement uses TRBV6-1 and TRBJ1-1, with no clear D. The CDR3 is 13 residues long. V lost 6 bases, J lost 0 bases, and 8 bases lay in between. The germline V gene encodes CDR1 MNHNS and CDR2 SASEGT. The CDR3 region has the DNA TGTGCCAGCAGGCCCCTTATGAACACTGAAGCTTTCTTT. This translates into CASRPLMNTEAFF.

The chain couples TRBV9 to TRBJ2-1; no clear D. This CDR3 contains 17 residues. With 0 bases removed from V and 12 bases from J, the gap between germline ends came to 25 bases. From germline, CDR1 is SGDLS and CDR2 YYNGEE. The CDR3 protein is CASSVAPHPSLKYGQFF. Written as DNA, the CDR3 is TGTGCCAGCAGCGTAGCCCCCCATCCCAGTTTGAAATATGGGCAGTTCTTC.

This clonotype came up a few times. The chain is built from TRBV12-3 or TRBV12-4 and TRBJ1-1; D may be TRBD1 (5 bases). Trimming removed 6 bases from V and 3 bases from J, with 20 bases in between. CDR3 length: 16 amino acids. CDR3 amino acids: CASRKTLGGWYTEAFF. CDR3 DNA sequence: TGTGCCAGCAGAAAAACCCTCGGGGGGTGGTACACTGAAGCTTTCTTT.

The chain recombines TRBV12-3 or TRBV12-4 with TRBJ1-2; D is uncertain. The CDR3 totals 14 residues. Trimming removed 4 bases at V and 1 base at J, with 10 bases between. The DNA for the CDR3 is TGTGCCAGCAGTTCCAATGAGGATAACTATGGCTACACCTTC. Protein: CASSSNEDNYGYTF.